A single sample gave rise to the 16 T cell receptor beta chains below, sequenced in a study of T cells in Graves' hyperthyroidism and ophthalmopathy. From RNA transcripts, TCR beta CDR3 regions were amplified. The study used the HTBI primer set for a first-round RT-PCR of the TCR CDR3. TCRdb ran MiXCR on the multiplex PCR reads and lists one entry per CDR3 protein. Counted here are fewer than 400,000 distinct CDR3 sequences, around a sixth occurring once; the ten biggest clones make up about 27%. The sample consisted of blood. These receptors originate from a woman younger than 35 with Graves' hyperthyroidism that later progressed to Graves' ophthalmopathy.

Many counts were recorded for this clonotype. The chain links TRBV11-2 to TRBJ2-3, with TRBD2 identical over 8 bases. The CDR3 runs to 14 residues. The germline CDR1 and CDR2 sequences are SGHAT and FQNNGV. V lost 10 bases, J lost 3 bases, and 9 bases stayed unmatched. Here the CDR3 DNA reads TGTGCCATCCCAGGGCGGGAGGCGACAGATACGCAGTATTTT. This sequence encodes CAIPGREATDTQYF.

This clonotype appeared a few times. The rearrangement joins TRBV30 to TRBJ2-2; D uncertain. The CDR3 contains 13 residues. V dropped 0 bases and J dropped 8 bases, with 10 bases sitting between them. Germline loops: CDR1 GTSNPN, CDR2 SVGIG (reference sequence). CDR3 bases: TGTGCCTGGAGTGTACTTGGTGAAGGGGAGCTGTTTTTT. This codes for CAWSVLGEGELFF.

This rearrangement joins TRBV7-9 to TRBJ2-6; D gene uncertain. The CDR3 is 14 residues long. Germline V CDR1 and CDR2: SEHNR, FQNEAQ (reference sequence). The V and J ends lost 0 bases and 4 bases respectively, with 4 bases between them. CDR3 bases: TGTGCCAGCAGCTTAGCGGGCGGGGCCAACGTCCTGACTTTC. It specifies CASSLAGGANVLTF.

The chain recombines TRBV19 with TRBJ2-1; D is perhaps TRBD1 or TRBD2 (5 bases each). Germline V lookup: CDR1 LNHDA, CDR2 SQIVND (reference sequence). This CDR3 is 13 amino acids long. The ends were cut back, 6 bases at V and 4 bases at J, with 10 bases in the middle. The CDR3: CASSIGAYNEQFF. The CDR3 DNA sequence: TGTGCCAGTAGCATCGGGGCTTACAATGAGCAGTTCTTC. Supplemented by reference TRBV19 and TRBJ2-1, the full variable domain reads DGGITQSPKYLFRKEGQNVTLSCEQNLNHDAMYWYRQDPGQGLRLIYYSQIVNDFQKGDIAEGYSVSREKKESFPLTVTSAQKNPTAFYLCASSIGAYNEQFFGPGTRLTVL.

There are many counts of this clonotype. V is TRBV4-1 and J is TRBJ2-1; D is uncertain. Germline V gene data show CDR1 as MGHRA and CDR2 as YSYEKL. V gave up 2 bases and J gave up 2 bases, with 13 bases separating them. The CDR3 is 16 amino acids. The CDR3 nucleotides read TGCGCCAGCAGCCAAAGAGTGGGCGTGACCTACAATGAGCAGTTCTTC. Its protein product is CASSQRVGVTYNEQFF.

This clonotype was observed many times. J is TRBJ2-5 and V is TRBV6-2 or TRBV6-3, with a weak D call TRBD1 (7 bases). Germline CDR1 MNHEY, CDR2 SVGEGT. Trimming removed 6 bases from V and 2 bases from J, with 19 bases in between. The CDR3 contains 16 residues. DNA for the CDR3: TGTGCCAGCAGCCTAGGAGGGGGCGTGCCTCAAGAGACCCAGTACTTC. This translates into CASSLGGGVPQETQYF.

This clonotype was counted many times. The V and J genes are TRBV6-1 and TRBJ2-7; 12 bases map to TRBD2. Unmatched junction bases numbered 6, after V lost 5 bases and J lost 4 bases. The CDR3 sequence is 15 residues long. Germline assignment: CDR1 MNHNS and CDR2 SASEGT. This CDR3 is CASSTTSGSLYEQYF. CDR3 bases: TGTGCCAGCAGTACGACTAGCGGGAGTCTTTACGAGCAGTACTTC.

The chain uses TRBV7-9 and TRBJ2-7; D might be TRBD1 (6 bases). Per the germline V gene, CDR1 is SEHNR and CDR2 is FQNEAQ (reference sequence). Trimming shortened V by 1 base and J by 9 bases, and 19 bases separated the two germline ends. The CDR3 extends over 15 amino acids. CDR3 bases: TGTGCCAGCAGCTTAGAAGGGGACATCATCAACGGGCAGTACTTC. Amino acid sequence: CASSLEGDIINGQYF.

The chain employs TRBV6-1 and TRBJ2-2, with 9 positions matching TRBD1. This CDR3 comprises 16 residues. V lost 0 bases, J lost 7 bases, and 6 bases stayed unmatched. Looked up from germline, CDR1 is MNHNS and CDR2 is SASEGT. DNA for the CDR3: TGTGCCAGCAGTGAAGCCCCAGGACAGGGGATCGGGGAGCTGTTTTTT. Protein: CASSEAPGQGIGELFF.

This clonotype was detected only a few times. V usage is TRBV5-6 and J usage is TRBJ2-7, with D unclear. CDR1 and CDR2 from the germline V gene are SGHDT and YYEEEE. V was shortened by 1 base and J by 3 bases, with 8 bases between the two germline ends. The CDR3 extends over 13 amino acids. The CDR3 DNA follows: TGTGCCAGCAGCTTGTACAGCAACTACGAGCAGTACTTC. Translation: CASSLYSNYEQYF.

This clonotype was detected many times. The V call is TRBV20-1, the J call TRBJ2-1; 9 positions agree with TRBD2. The J segment lost 7 bases and the V segment lost 6 bases, leaving 10 bases of the junction unmatched. The V gene's germline CDR1 is DFQATT and CDR2 SNEGSKA (reference sequence). This CDR3 contains 14 residues. CDR3: CSARPLAGRNEQFF. DNA of the CDR3: TGCAGTGCCAGACCCCTAGCGGGGAGGAATGAGCAGTTCTTC.

This clonotype was found many times. J is TRBJ2-1 and V is TRBV7-9; TRBD2 is a possible D gene (6 bases). CDR3 length equals 15 residues. The V and J ends lost 5 bases and 4 bases respectively, with 15 bases between them. Germline V lookup: CDR1 SEHNR, CDR2 FQNEAQ (reference sequence). The CDR3 DNA sequence: TGTGCCAGCAGCCCGTTTCGGGGGAGGTACAATGAGCAGTTCTTC. Encoded protein: CASSPFRGRYNEQFF.

This clonotype appeared many times. The chain employs TRBV5-1 and TRBJ2-7; D possibly corresponds to TRBD2 (6 bases). CDR1 is SGHRS, CDR2 YFSETQ, per germline. V was shortened by 0 bases and J by 3 bases, with 13 bases between the two germline ends. CDR3 size: 15 residues. CDR3 in amino acids: CASSLVSLGGYEQYF. The CDR3 DNA sequence: TGCGCCAGCAGCTTGGTTTCGCTCGGGGGCTACGAGCAGTACTTC.

At least ten counts were recorded for this clonotype. The V gene is TRBV4-2, the J gene TRBJ2-1; 15 positions agree with TRBD2. Germline CDR1 reads LGHNA; CDR2 reads YNFKEQ. Trimming cost V 3 bases and J 9 bases; bases outside gene matches: 9. The CDR3 runs 17 residues. The CDR3 DNA sequence: TGTGCCAGCAGCCATCCAAGAGGGGGACTAGCGGGAGGTGAGCAGTTCTTC. Residues: CASSHPRGGLAGGEQFF.

Comment on this clonotype: The junction differs from germline at one of its ends, possibly a read error. The rearrangement uses TRBV28 and TRBJ2-2; D may be TRBD1 (5 bases). This CDR3 comprises 13 residues. Germline values: CDR1 MDHEN, CDR2 SYDVKM. The CDR3 protein is CASSYGPARELFF. The CDR3 DNA follows: TGTGCCAGCAGCTATGGGCCCGCCAGGGAACTGTTTTTT.

This clonotype has a count of ten or more. The chain carries TRBV28 and TRBJ1-4; 8 bases align to TRBD1. The V gene end was trimmed by 7 bases and the J gene end by 7 bases; junction bases not matched to a gene: 8. This CDR3 contains 14 residues. Germline V gene sequence: CDR1 MDHEN, CDR2 SYDVKM. This CDR3 is CASTPDRVGEKLFF. CDR3 coding DNA: TGTGCCAGCACCCCGGACAGGGTGGGTGAAAAACTGTTTTTT. Filled out from reference TRBV28 and TRBJ1-4, the complete variable domain reads DVKVTQSSRYLVKRTGEKVFLECVQDMDHENMFWYRQDPGLGLRLIYFSYDVKMKEKGDIPEGYSVSREKKERFSLILESASTNQTSMYLCASTPDRVGEKLFFGSGTQLSVL.